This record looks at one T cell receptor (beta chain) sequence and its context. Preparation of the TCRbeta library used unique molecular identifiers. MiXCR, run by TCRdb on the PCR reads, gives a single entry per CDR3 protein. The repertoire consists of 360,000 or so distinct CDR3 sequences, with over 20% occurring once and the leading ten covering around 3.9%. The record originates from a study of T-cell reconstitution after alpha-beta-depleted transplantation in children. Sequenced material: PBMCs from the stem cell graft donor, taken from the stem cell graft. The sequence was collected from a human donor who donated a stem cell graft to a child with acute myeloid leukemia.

CDR3 sequence reads: CSVSIGQGYEQYF. CDR3 nucleotide sequence: TGCAGCGTCAGCATCGGACAGGGCTACGAGCAGTACTTC. This rearrangement joins TRBV29-1 to TRBJ2-7, with TRBD1 identical over 8 bases. The CDR3 totals 13 residues. The V segment lost 6 bases and the J segment 3 bases; nucleotides outside the gene matches: 7. CDR1 is SQVTM and CDR2 is ANQGSEA in the germline V gene.